The rows below give T cell receptor beta chains drawn from one sample of a study of cytomegalovirus exposure and HLA in healthy donors. Assay used: immunoSEQ multiplex PCR; TCRdb lists only in-frame clones, some missing. The sample includes more than 85,000 clones, approximately 83% of them seen just once. The sequenced sample was PBMCs. The receptors originated from a man between 35 and 55 years old in good health and CMV-seronegative. CDR3s include the opening cysteine and the closing phenylalanine or tryptophan. Each record gives: D gene, J gene, V gene, clone size, CDR3 protein, CDR3 DNA. D genes are given only for firm matches. Only some rows state a clone size, as once, few, many or a class for expanded clones.

>TRBD2|TRBJ2-2|TRBV6-5|.
CASSYWGGTGELFF
TGTGCCAGCAGTTACTGGGGAGGGACCGGGGAGCTGTTTTTT
>TRBD1|TRBJ1-3|TRBV6-5|.
CASSYSTGTSGNTIYF
TGTGCCAGCAGTTACTCGACAGGGACCTCTGGAAACACCATATATTTT
>.|TRBJ2-7|TRBV6-1|.
CASSSTESSYEQYF
TGTGCCAGCAGCTCGACGGAGAGCTCCTACGAGCAGTACTTC
>.|TRBJ1-6|TRBV6-5|.
CASSKGGSVFSPLHF
TGTGCCAGCAGTAAAGGAGGGTCCGTGTTTTCACCCCTCCACTTT
>.|TRBJ1-2|TRBV28|once
CASSLTGRQGYTF
TGTGCCAGCAGTCTTACAGGGCGCCAAGGCTACACCTTC
>.|TRBJ1-5|TRBV6-1|.
CASSGGGNQPQHF
TGTGCCAGCAGTGGGGGGGGGAATCAGCCCCAGCATTTT
>TRBD2|TRBJ2-2|TRBV5-1|.
CASSLADSGGGIGELFF
TGCGCCAGCAGCTTGGCGGATAGCGGGGGAGGAATCGGGGAGCTGTTTTTT
>TRBD1|TRBJ2-7|TRBV4-3|.
CASSQRTGAYEQYF
TGCGCCAGCAGCCAAAGAACAGGGGCCTACGAGCAGTACTTC
>.|TRBJ1-3|TRBV28|.
CASRSTGTGNTIYF
TGTGCCAGCAGGTCTACAGGGACTGGAAACACCATATATTTT
>TRBD1|TRBJ1-1|TRBV2|.
CASRTGYSNTEAFF
TGTGCCAGCAGGACAGGGTACTCGAACACTGAAGCTTTCTTT
>.|TRBJ1-2|TRBV30|.
CAWSVRGGGYTF
TGTGCCTGGAGTGTACGAGGGGGTGGCTACACCTTC
>.|TRBJ2-7|TRBV7-2|few
CASSFKGTAAHEQYF
TGTGCCAGCAGCTTTAAGGGGACTGCGGCCCACGAGCAGTACTTC
>.|TRBJ2-7|TRBV5-1|.
CASSLGAGNYEQYF
TGCGCCAGCAGCTTGGGGGCAGGGAACTACGAGCAGTACTTC
>TRBD1|TRBJ1-4|TRBV28|.
CASSAGGSTNEKLFF
TGTGCCAGCAGTGCAGGGGGGTCAACTAATGAAAAACTGTTTTTT
>.|TRBJ1-2|TRBV6-1|.
CASSELGYGYTF
TGTGCCAGCAGTGAACTAGGCTATGGCTACACCTTC
>TRBD1|TRBJ1-2|TRBV4-3|.
CASSQAPGQGGYGYTF
TGCGCCAGCAGCCAGGCCCCTGGACAGGGCGGCTATGGCTACACCTTC
>TRBD1|TRBJ2-7|TRBV5-5|.
CASSLAGQGIYEQYF
TGTGCCAGCAGCTTGGCTGGACAGGGAATCTACGAGCAGTACTTC
>TRBD1|TRBJ2-3|TRBV28|.
CASSLQTGGTDTQYF
TGTGCCAGCAGTTTACAGACAGGGGGCACAGATACGCAGTATTTT
>.|TRBJ1-3|TRBV14|.
CASSQQGNTIYF
TGTGCCAGCAGCCAGCAGGGAAACACCATATATTTT
>TRBD1|TRBJ2-5|TRBV7-2|.
CASSFATGEKETQYF
TGTGCCAGCAGCTTCGCAACAGGGGAGAAGGAGACCCAGTACTTC